What follows are 4 T cell receptor beta chains derived from one specimen sequenced in a study of CD8+CD57+ T cells in acquired aplastic anemia. TCR beta VDJ and CDR3 were profiled, and genomic DNA was the template. TCRdb recomputed calls from the reads with MiXCR, one row per CDR3 protein. The sample lists about 58,000 distinct CDR3 sequences; roughly 60% were seen once. Individuals selected for sequencing had exhibited CD8+CD57+ cell expansion on flow cytometry. Sequencing was performed on sorted CD4+, CD8+, or CD8+CD57+ T cells (not recorded which) from PBMCs. The source of these receptors is a human donor with aplastic anemia.

The rearrangement links TRBV20-1 to TRBJ1-2, with TRBD1 matching over 9 bases. Germline assignment: CDR1 DFQATT and CDR2 SNEGSKA (reference sequence). The CDR3 length is 13 residues. V shed 4 bases and J 8 bases; nucleotides not matched to a gene: 8. CDR3 region: CSATTTGGTGYTF. Written as DNA, the CDR3 is TGCAGTGCTACCACCACAGGGGGCACAGGCTACACCTTC.

The chain recombines TRBV19 with TRBJ2-1; TRBD1 agrees at 10 bases. V trimming: 7 bases; J trimming: 1 base; junction bases outside the gene matches: 4. This CDR3 contains 15 residues. CDR1 is LNHDA and CDR2 is SQIVND in the germline V gene (reference sequence). For the CDR3, the DNA is TGTGCCAGTAAACAGGGACAGGGGTCCTACAATGAGCAGTTCTTC. It specifies CASKQGQGSYNEQFF.

The chain combines TRBV14 with TRBJ1-6; no definite D call. Trimming took 1 base from V and 6 from J, leaving 7 bases between them. The length of the CDR3 is 14 residues. From germline, CDR1 is SGHDN and CDR2 FVKESK. DNA of the CDR3: TGTGCCAGCAGCCAAGGGTTCGGTAATTCACCCCTCCACTTT. This sequence encodes CASSQGFGNSPLHF.

As regards this clonotype: This clone may be a read error of a much larger clone one base away. The chain couples TRBV10-3 to TRBJ1-4; TRBD1 might be the D (5 bases). The CDR3 runs 14 residues. Germline V gene lookup returns CDR1 ENHRY and CDR2 SYGVKD. CDR3 bases: TGTGCCAGCAGTCCCTGGACAAGCGCCCAAAAACTGTTTTTT. Its translation: CASSPWTSAQKLFF.